This TCR beta chain was sequenced in a study of identifying expanded T cells in peripheral blood. Germline CDR1 SGHTA, CDR2 FQGNSA. The germline V and J ends were trimmed by 4 bases and 4 bases, with 6 bases remaining between them. This CDR3 is built from 12 residues. The table came from immunoSEQ multiplex PCR; TCRdb's copy has only in-frame clones and leaves some out. The table includes tens of thousands of clones, around nine tenths detected once. Sequenced: blood. The chain is built from TRBV7-2 and TRBJ2-3, with unresolved D. This clonotype was sampled from a person aged 18 to 70 in good health. In DNA, the CDR3 is TGTGCCAGCAGCTCCGGGCCAGATACGCAGTATTTT. It encodes CASSSGPDTQYF.